One sample yielded the 18 T cell receptor beta chains listed below, sequenced in a study of OX40 agonist ivuxolimab in advanced cancers. The method was immunoSEQ multiplex PCR; TCRdb's version includes in-frame clones alone and lacks a portion of them. Found here are almost 85,000 clones, 85% to 90% of them singletons; the top ten hold 6.5%. This material consisted of CD4+ or CD8+ T cells sorted from blood, taken in a trial of the OX40 agonist ivuxolimab. Source of these receptors: an adult with an advanced solid tumor such as melanoma, head and neck, liver or kidney cancer.

This clone appeared a single time. The chain combines TRBV6-5 with TRBJ1-2; D is unresolved. V was cut by 6 bases and J by 2 bases, with 10 bases left in between. CDR3 length: 13 residues. The germline CDR1 and CDR2 sequences are MNHEY and SVGAGI. In DNA, the CDR3 is TGTGCCAGCAGCTCCCCGAGAAACTATGGCTACACCTTC. This codes for CASSSPRNYGYTF.

The V and J genes are TRBV30 and TRBJ1-5; D gene ambiguous. V lost 5 bases and J 3 bases, leaving 11 bases between the germline ends. The CDR3 is made up of 13 amino acids. Germline CDR1 GTSNPN, CDR2 SVGIG (reference sequence). The CDR3 region is CAWAPADNQPQHF. CDR3 DNA: TGTGCCTGGGCGCCGGCGGACAATCAGCCCCAGCATTTT.

In this sample, this clone turned up once. The chain uses TRBV6-5 and TRBJ2-5, with D unclear. The DNA end favors TRBJ2-7, so the J call may be wrong. The CDR3 covers 13 residues. Germline loops: CDR1 MNHEY, CDR2 SVGAGI. CDR3 sequence (DNA): TGTGCCAGCAGCCCCCCAAACGGGTACGAGCAGTACTTC. Amino acid sequence: CASSPPNGYEQYF.

V usage is TRBV6-5 and J usage is TRBJ2-4; 8 bases line up with TRBD1. Germline trimming cut 4 bases from V and 3 bases from J; bases unmatched to any gene: 5. CDR1 is MNHEY and CDR2 is SVGAGI in the germline V gene. The CDR3 length is 15 residues. The CDR3 coding sequence is TGTGCCAGCAGTTCAGGACAGGGAGACAAAAACATTCAGTACTTC. The encoded protein is CASSSGQGDKNIQYF.

The gene calls are TRBV5-1 and TRBJ2-3; no clear D. Trimming took 1 base from V and 6 from J, leaving 18 bases between them. The CDR3 has 16 amino acids. Germline loops: CDR1 SGHRS, CDR2 YFSETQ. CDR3 nucleotide sequence: TGCGCCAGCAGCTTGAGCCCCCCGGGTAGTTCGGATACGCAGTATTTT. It specifies CASSLSPPGSSDTQYF.

This clone was recorded only once. The chain is built from TRBV6-6 and TRBJ1-2; 12 bases map to TRBD1. V was clipped by 6 bases and J by 7 bases; unmatched bases: 6. The germline gives CDR1 MNHNY, CDR2 SVGAGI (reference sequence). The CDR3 extends over 14 amino acids. The CDR3 DNA follows: TGTGCCAGCAGCTCGGGACAGGGGGCGCGTGGCTACACCTTC. Protein sequence: CASSSGQGARGYTF.

The gene calls are TRBV11-3 and TRBJ1-6; D gene ambiguous. V lost 5 bases and J lost 10, with 15 bases in between. The germline V gene has CDR1 SGHNT and CDR2 YENEEA. The CDR3 length is 14 residues. CDR3 loop: CASSPSSLSSPLHF. The CDR3 DNA is TGTGCCAGCAGCCCGTCCTCCCTCTCATCACCCCTCCACTTT.

The rearrangement uses TRBV6-6 and TRBJ1-2, with no clear D. Per the germline V gene, CDR1 is MNHNY and CDR2 is SVGAGI (reference sequence). The V gene lost 4 bases and the J gene lost 3 bases, with 15 bases spanning the gap. The CDR3 contains 15 residues. The CDR3 DNA follows: TGTGCCAGCAGTTCCCGGGGAGGCGCCTACTATGGCTACACCTTC. It encodes CASSSRGGAYYGYTF.

By sample fraction, this clone is medium-sized. The chain links TRBV5-1 to TRBJ1-2, with 10 bases lining up with TRBD1. Trimming cost V 3 bases and J 4 bases; bases outside gene matches: 6. This CDR3 has 15 residues. In germline, CDR1 is SGHRS, CDR2 YFSETQ. CDR3 sequence reads: CASSSLGTGVYGYTF. The CDR3 bases are TGCGCCAGCAGCTCTCTAGGGACAGGGGTCTATGGCTACACCTTC. The full variable domain, in which reference TRBV5-1 and TRBJ1-2 provide the parts outside the CDR3, is KAGVTQTPRYLIKTRGQQVTLSCSPISGHRSVSWYQQTPGQGLQFLFEYFSETQRNKGNFPGRFSGRQFSNSRSEMNVSTLELGDSALYLCASSSLGTGVYGYTFGSGTRLTVV.

This clone has just a few counts. The J gene is TRBJ1-2, the V gene TRBV4-2; no reliable D call. Trimming stripped 10 bases from V and 0 bases from J, with 9 bases between. The CDR3 covers 12 residues. CDR1 is LGHNA and CDR2 is YNFKEQ in the germline V gene. In DNA form, the CDR3 reads TGTGCCACATACAGTACTAACTATGGCTACACCTTC. It translates to CATYSTNYGYTF.

To note about this clone: At one end the junction does not follow the germline gene, possibly because of a read error. This chain uses TRBV6-6 with TRBJ2-7; 8 nucleotides match TRBD2. CDR1 and CDR2 from the germline V gene are MNHNY and SVGAGI (reference sequence). CDR3 length: 13 residues. CDR3 loop: CASSYYMREVENF. The CDR3 nucleotides read TGTGCCAGCAGTTACTATATGCGGGAGGTTGAAAACTTC.

The chain recombines TRBV7-8 with TRBJ1-6; a possible D gene is TRBD1 (6 bases). Germline V lookup: CDR1 SGHVS, CDR2 FQNEAQ. V was pared by 6 bases and J by 3 bases, with 9 bases between. This CDR3 spans 14 amino acids. The CDR3 spells CASSGQFYNSPLHF. The CDR3 region has the DNA TGTGCCAGCAGTGGACAGTTCTATAATTCACCCCTCCACTTT.

J is TRBJ2-3 and V is TRBV19; no clear D. Trimming stripped 7 bases from V and 0 bases from J, with 11 bases between. The CDR3 contains 14 residues. From germline, CDR1 is LNHDA and CDR2 SQIVND (reference sequence). In DNA form, the CDR3 reads TGTGCCAGTATGAAATCTACTAGCACAGATACGCAGTATTTT. This codes for CASMKSTSTDTQYF.

The rearrangement uses TRBV6-6 and TRBJ2-7; D is possibly TRBD1 (5 bases). Trimming took 4 bases from V and 5 from J, leaving 12 bases between them. This CDR3 has 13 residues. Looked up from germline, CDR1 is MNHNY and CDR2 is SVGAGI (reference sequence). The CDR3 is CASSFHVRDEQYF. The CDR3 DNA reads as TGTGCCAGCAGTTTCCACGTCAGGGACGAGCAGTACTTC.

This chain links TRBV2 with TRBJ1-2; the D gene is possibly TRBD1 (6 bases). V lost 4 bases, J lost 7 bases, and 10 bases lay in between. Per germline, CDR1 SNHLY and CDR2 FYNNEI. The CDR3 spans 12 residues. This CDR3 is CASSGGGGGYTF. Written as DNA, the CDR3 is TGTGCCAGCAGTGGAGGGGGTGGTGGCTACACCTTC.

This chain connects TRBV29-1 to TRBJ2-1; 9 nucleotides agree with TRBD2. The CDR3 extends over 13 amino acids. Unmatched junction bases numbered 6, after V lost 4 bases and J lost 8 bases. The V gene's germline CDR1 is SQVTM and CDR2 ANQGSEA. The CDR3 DNA sequence: TGCAGCGTTGGCGGGACTAGCAGGGATGAGCAGTTCTTC. Translation: CSVGGTSRDEQFF.

This clone was counted between two and nine times. CDR3 in DNA: TGCGCCAGCAGCCAGTCAGGGACAGGGTATGAAAAACTGTTTTTT. It yields the protein CASSQSGTGYEKLFF. The chain couples TRBV4-1 to TRBJ1-4, with TRBD1 matching over 9 bases. The germline V gene encodes CDR1 MGHRA and CDR2 YSYEKL. The CDR3 is 15 residues long. J lost 6 bases, V lost 3 bases, and 5 bases had no gene match.

V and J are TRBV7-9 and TRBJ1-1, with a weak D call TRBD1 (5 bases). This CDR3 is 13 amino acids long. V was cut by 5 bases and J by 4 bases, with 11 bases left in between. CDR1 and CDR2 from the germline V gene are SEHNR and FQNEAQ (reference sequence). DNA for the CDR3: TGTGCCAGCAGCCTGGCCGGGACCACTGAAGCTTTCTTT. Translation: CASSLAGTTEAFF.